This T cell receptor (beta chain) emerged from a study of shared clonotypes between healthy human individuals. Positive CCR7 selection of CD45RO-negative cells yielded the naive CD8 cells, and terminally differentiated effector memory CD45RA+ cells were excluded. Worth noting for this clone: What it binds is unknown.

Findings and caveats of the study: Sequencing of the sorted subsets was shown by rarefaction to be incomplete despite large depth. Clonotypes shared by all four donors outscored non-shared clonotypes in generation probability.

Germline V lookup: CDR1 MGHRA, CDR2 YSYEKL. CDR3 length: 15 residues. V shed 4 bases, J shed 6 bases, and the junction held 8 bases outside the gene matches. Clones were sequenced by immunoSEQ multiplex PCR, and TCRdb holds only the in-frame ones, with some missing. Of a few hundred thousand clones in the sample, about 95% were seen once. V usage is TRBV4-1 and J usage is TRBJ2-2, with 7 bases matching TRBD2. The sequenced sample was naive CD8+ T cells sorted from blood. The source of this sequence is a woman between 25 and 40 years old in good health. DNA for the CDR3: TGCGCCAGCAGCCCCCTGACAGCGGGATCCGGGGAGCTGTTTTTT. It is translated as CASSPLTAGSGELFF.